This T cell receptor beta chain was documented in a study of cytomegalovirus exposure and HLA in healthy donors (TCRdb year 2017). The study in broad terms: In an earlier analysis of several hundred of the donors, about 260 Gb of sequence data and 120 million or so unique TCR beta sequences from some 170 million T cells were reported. Roughly 5 DR-DQ haplotypes were handled as single units for association and clustering because linkage in the cohort was strong. Among the roughly 390 genotyped donors, around 79% belonged to the genetic ancestry cluster associated with self-reported Caucasian donors. Besides the first cohort of some 670 subjects, a separate validation cohort made up of roughly 130 different subjects was used. The later analysis used no new phenotypic data to find candidate immune exposures, relying instead on TCR beta sequences and their occurrence across donors. On average, roughly 240,000 unique TCR beta nucleotide sequences were sequenced per donor among some 430 genotyped donors of the cohort, with roughly 20% of those sequences being non-productive. Donor age, sex, ethnicity and CMV serostatus were compiled together with the repertoire data. Both class I and class II loci were covered by HLA typing, at four-digit resolution. To predict cytomegalovirus infection status, the study brought together high-throughput TCR immunosequencing, statistical association of individual TCRs with disease status, and machine learning. An earlier analysis of 587 of the donors used high-throughput TCR beta sequencing to judge whether each TCR beta V gene segment behaved as functional or pseudogenic. The number of donors typed differed by locus, with 629-630 for A, B, C, DRB1 and DQB1, around 560 for DQA1, nearly 610 for DPA1, and some 440 for DPB1. An early release that covered some 630 HLA-typed donors contained about 300 gigabases of sequencing data and 85 million to 100 million unique TCR sequences. All discovery cohort repertoires had been generated using a single sequencing platform. To study patterns of TCR occurrence, a later analysis re-analyzed previously published TCR beta repertoires from 666 donors and added high-resolution HLA genotyping. Genome-wide SNP genotypes for about 60% of the 666 donors were used in a later genetic analysis, which treated that subset as a discovery cohort. The study aimed to test whether signatures of past pathogen exposure could be identified by cataloging public T cell receptors. The T cell repertoires of 666 subjects were profiled by immunosequencing and related to cytomegalovirus serostatus.

Preparation of the library involved the immunoSEQ multiplex PCR assay. A mixture of 60 forward primers for TCR Vbeta segments and 13 reverse primers for TCR Jbeta segments was used in the multiplex PCR. The CDR3 region of rearranged TCR beta genes was amplified from genomic DNA by a multiplex PCR assay. Amplified TCR beta libraries were sequenced as 87-base-pair reads on the Illumina HiSeq System. For the original study's pipeline: A later analysis counted 65 million to 90 million unique TCR beta chains across the 700 or so repertoires, and some 12 million of these chains were shared by at least two donors. Raw reads were error-corrected and collapsed into unique sequences with a nearest-neighbor algorithm that merged closely related sequences to remove PCR and sequencing errors. V, D and J gene segments were assigned by aligning CDR3 sequences to IMGT reference sequences. Each retained sequence needed at least a six-nucleotide match to both a V gene segment and a J gene segment. A rearrangement counted as productive if the CDR3 had no stop codons and remained in frame with V and J, and every other rearrangement counted as non-productive. CDR3 was defined according to IMGT convention as the region running from the second conserved V-encoded cysteine to the conserved J-encoded phenylalanine. Sequences without an unambiguous match to a single V gene segment were excluded from the earlier analysis of about 600 of the donors. An earlier analysis of under 750 of the donors called V segments functional above 56.7% productive rearrangements and segregating when the between-donor standard deviation exceeded 5%. A statistical classification framework was built for diagnosing cytomegalovirus status from the catalog of TCR beta chain sequences. A later analysis assigned V and J genes by comparing TCR nucleotide sequences with IMGT/GENE-DB human TR gene sequences. The TCRdist pipeline was used in a later analysis to assign CDR3 sequences and most-parsimonious VDJ recombination scenarios. In a later analysis, each TCR beta chain was defined by its CDR3 amino acid sequence together with its V-gene family, and reads lacking a unique V-gene family were excluded. As a way to deal with suspected cross-contamination and a sequencing artifact, a later analysis dropped over 550 nucleotide sequences that were highly shared and had low generation probability. In a later analysis, a clonal expansion index for each public chain was calculated from normalized within-repertoire ranks of inferred template counts. Generation probabilities in a later analysis came from a VDJ recombination model fitted to out-of-frame rearrangements, and those results were checked against IGoR. Hypergeometric tests were used in a later analysis to score TCR-TCR, TCR-HLA and TCR-CMV co-occurrence, with a repertoire-size bias correction applied to the TCR pairs. False discovery rates were estimated in a later analysis by permuting HLA or CMV assignments 20 times. In a later analysis, co-occurring TCRs were grouped with DBSCAN, and TCRdist sequence similarity was added when clustering was performed within HLA-allele-positive subsets. Co-occurrence clustering excluded repertoires with fewer than 30,000 or more than 120,000 public chains, plus five with anomalous nucleotide sharing. TCRdb mirrors the immuneACCESS table, restricted to in-frame sequences. Some clones are absent from its copies; in checked studies, under half trace to an unresolved V gene, and the reason for the others is unknown. V and J calls and clone size are those listed in that table; D and trimming were worked out from the DNA. In this sample the table shows approximately 190,000 clones, approximately 81% of which occur a single time. Around 0.27% of the sample is in the top ten clones.

Findings and caveats that apply to the study as a whole: According to a later genetic analysis, donors in an Asian-associated ancestry cluster had fewer N-insertions in productive TCRs than the approximately 700-donor mean. Specific HLA alleles were associated with more than 15,000 TCR beta sequences at a false discovery rate of 0.05 in a later analysis. According to the authors, the approach could potentially be generalized to other disease states and immunological phenotypes. According to a later analysis, most CMV-associated TCR beta chains appeared to be HLA-restricted, and the HLA associations seemed to be driven largely by CMV exposure. In a later analysis, HLA-associated TCR beta chains were found to be more clonally expanded and to have lower generation probabilities than equally common non-associated chains. For the cohort, immune exposure information was limited to CMV serostatus. A cluster of highly shared sequence variants was judged likely to be a technical artifact of the sequencing pipeline. This cohort had only TCR beta chains sequenced, and the lack of alpha or paired-chain data limited which features could be detected. Most TCR sequences were observed very rarely across donors, whereas some public TCRs were present in many individuals. Because HLA typing was missing for some donors at each locus, association tests included only the typed subset. In a later analysis, several top co-occurrence clusters were reported to appear linked to parvovirus B19, influenza, CMV and Epstein-Barr virus. A further reported finding was that TCR beta sequences accurately predicted the HLA-A and HLA-B alleles for most subjects in the first cohort. V-gene and J-gene trimming of TCR beta chains was associated with a missense DCLRE1C variant in a later genetic analysis, and the association was replicated in an independent cohort. Assigning TCR associations to individual alleles was difficult when HLA alleles, especially DR and DQ, strongly co-occurred. An earlier analysis of 587 of the donors showed that most TCR beta V segments appeared in productive rearrangements either about 87% or about 30% of the time, which broadly matched IMGT annotations. Sequencing depth was assumed to be roughly uniform across donors in the presence/absence analyses, though that assumption may not hold. In the study, approximately 160 TCR beta chains were listed as associated with cytomegalovirus. Because counts were too low, 15 to 20 rarely observed V segments, including chromosome 9 orphons, were left out of the earlier analysis of some 600 of the donors. The classifier was reported to diagnose cytomegalovirus status with high specificity and sensitivity in both the original cohort and the validation cohort. The 87-base-pair reads could not distinguish some IMGT-functional V segments, including TRBV6-2 and TRBV6-3, so those segments were excluded. Three of the identified cytomegalovirus-associated TCR beta chains were confirmed in vitro to be specific for cytomegalovirus antigens. In a later analysis, TCR association rates were found to vary across HLA loci, with the most associated TCRs seen for DRB1 alleles and the fewest for HLA-C alleles. Correlated functional status among segregating V segments might reflect linkage disequilibrium, but an unknown experimental factor could not be ruled out.

The cohort comprised more than 550 healthy bone marrow donors. At the time of sampling, every cohort member was nominally healthy, though immune exposures that went unrecorded were likely present. The donor tested CMV seronegative and was one of the 352 seronegative cohort members. Each donor provided a peripheral blood sample, and peripheral blood mononuclear cells were used for TCR beta sequencing. The Qiagen DNeasy Blood Extraction Kit was used to extract genomic DNA from the blood cell samples. With respect to this clone: The antigen this receptor binds is unknown. No clone much larger than this one lies a single base away; base qualities are absent.

The CDR3, cysteine through phenylalanine, is 18 amino acids long. The entry retains the CDR3 DNA only, 54 bases that are in frame from base 1. Taken from the germline V gene, the CDR1 and CDR2 loops are SGHTA and FQGTGA. Unmatched junction bases come to 16, with V trimmed by 5 bases and J by 1 base. The TCR was taken from a boy younger than 18 in good health and CMV-seronegative. This receptor chain uses TRBV7-3 and TRBJ2-5; TRBD2 aligns with 7 central bases. The source material was PBMCs. Here is the DNA: TGTGCCAGCAGCCCGACGCCTGGAACCGGGGAGGGCCAAGAGACCCAGTACTTC. Its protein is CASSPTPGTGEGQETQYF.